These T cell receptor beta chains were read from a single sample in a study of PD-1 blockade in classical Hodgkin lymphoma. Using immunoSEQ multiplex PCR, the repertoire was profiled, and TCRdb retains in-frame clones only, with some absent. The sample carries over 25,000 clones, approximately 86% recorded once. Material: CD8+ T cells from blood, obtained at baseline. These receptor sequences come from a human donor with classical Hodgkin lymphoma. Each CDR3 is given with its conserved first and last residue. Size tells how often a clone was seen (once, few, many) or the class of an expanded clone, and some rows leave it out.

.	TRBV28	TRBJ1-1	CASSETGLNTEAFF
.	TRBV6-6	TRBJ2-1	CASSSGQGGEQFF
few	TRBV28	TRBJ2-5	CASNKKTGVTGETQYF
.	TRBV10-3	TRBJ2-7	CAISGVAGGRVEQYF
.	TRBV7-9	TRBJ2-7	CASSFPRTEKALYEQYF
.	TRBV9	TRBJ2-2	CASSVVVGLAGNTGELFF
.	TRBV5-4	TRBJ2-7	CASSPGALYEQYF
.	TRBV7-3	TRBJ1-3	CASSLDVGNTIYF
.	TRBV27	TRBJ1-5	CASTQRAGTQPQHF
.	TRBV4-1	TRBJ2-7	CASSQGVVAGFGEQYF
.	TRBV27	TRBJ1-5	CASSDWGNQPQHF
.	TRBV6-6	TRBJ1-5	CASSQRDRGLGQPQHF
once	TRBV29-1	TRBJ2-1	CSVGAGGRTYNEQFF
.	TRBV10-3	TRBJ1-1	CATTGGAEAFF
.	TRBV5-4	TRBJ2-7	CASSRRDRPTYEQYF
.	TRBV5-4	TRBJ1-2	CASSSGDRFTF
.	TRBV6-5	TRBJ2-5	CASSYSELDYQETQYF
.	TRBV27	TRBJ2-2	CASSLWDAGELFF
.	TRBV27	TRBJ2-3	CASSPPAGGNTDTQYF
once	TRBV4-1	TRBJ2-7	CASSQRQSGGGYEQYF
.	TRBV7-7	TRBJ2-2	CASSQGPSGSGTGELFF
.	TRBV30	TRBJ2-5	CAFRGDREKEQYF
.	TRBV28	TRBJ1-3	CASSLNSYKGGNTIYF
.	TRBV7-3	.	CASVDRYYEQYF
once	TRBV21-1	TRBJ2-1	CASSKVMQREGYNEQFF
.	TRBV28	TRBJ2-7	CASSLGVPSSYEQYF
.	TRBV27	TRBJ1-5	CASRVGSNQPQHF
.	TRBV4-1	TRBJ2-5	CASSQGTGGETQYF
.	TRBV28	TRBJ1-1	CASSLEGTSNTEAFF
.	TRBV4-1	TRBJ2-7	CASSQARGKRAQYF
once	TRBV7-9	TRBJ1-2	CASSGGVGPGYTF
.	TRBV6-1	TRBJ1-5	CASRYGRERQPQHF
once	TRBV10-2	TRBJ2-5	CASSVTSGSLETQYF
once	TRBV15	TRBJ1-2	CATSSYRGGYGYTF
.	TRBV5-6	TRBJ2-3	CASSRGAGGNYLTDTQYF
.	TRBV7-2	TRBJ1-4	CASSLNPPDRTYHEKLFF
.	TRBV30	TRBJ1-2	CASSPGQIFYGYTF
.	TRBV6-6	TRBJ2-1	CASSPTSGGIGNEQFF